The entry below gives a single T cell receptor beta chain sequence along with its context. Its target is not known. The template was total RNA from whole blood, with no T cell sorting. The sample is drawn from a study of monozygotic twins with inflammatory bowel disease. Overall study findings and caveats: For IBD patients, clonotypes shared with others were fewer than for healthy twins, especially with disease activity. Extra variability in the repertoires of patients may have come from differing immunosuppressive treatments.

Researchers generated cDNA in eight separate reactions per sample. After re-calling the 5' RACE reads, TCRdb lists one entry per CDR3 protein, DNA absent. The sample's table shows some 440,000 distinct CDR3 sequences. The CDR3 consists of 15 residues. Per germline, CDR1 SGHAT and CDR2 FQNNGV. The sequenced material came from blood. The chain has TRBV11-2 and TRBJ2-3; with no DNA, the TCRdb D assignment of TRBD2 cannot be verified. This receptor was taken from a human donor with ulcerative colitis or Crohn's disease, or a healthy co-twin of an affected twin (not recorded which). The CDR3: CASRGLAGPPDTQYF.